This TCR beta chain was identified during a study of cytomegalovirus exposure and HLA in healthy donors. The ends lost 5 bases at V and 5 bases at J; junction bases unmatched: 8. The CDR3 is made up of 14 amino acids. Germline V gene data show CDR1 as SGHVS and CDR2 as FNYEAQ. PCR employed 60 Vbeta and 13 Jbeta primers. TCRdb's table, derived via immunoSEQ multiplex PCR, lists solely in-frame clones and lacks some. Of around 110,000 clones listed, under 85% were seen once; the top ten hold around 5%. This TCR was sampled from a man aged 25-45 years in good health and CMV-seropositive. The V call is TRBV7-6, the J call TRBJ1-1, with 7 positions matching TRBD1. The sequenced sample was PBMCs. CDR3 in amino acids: CASSPVTGRTEAFF. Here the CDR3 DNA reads TGTGCCAGCAGCCCCGTGACAGGGCGGACTGAAGCTTTCTTT. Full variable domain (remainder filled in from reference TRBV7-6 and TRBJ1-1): GAGVSQSPRYKVTKRGQDVALRCDPISGHVSLYWYRQALGQGPEFLTYFNYEAQQDKSGLPNDRFSAERPEGSISTLTIQRTEQRDSAMYRCASSPVTGRTEAFFGQGTRLTVV.